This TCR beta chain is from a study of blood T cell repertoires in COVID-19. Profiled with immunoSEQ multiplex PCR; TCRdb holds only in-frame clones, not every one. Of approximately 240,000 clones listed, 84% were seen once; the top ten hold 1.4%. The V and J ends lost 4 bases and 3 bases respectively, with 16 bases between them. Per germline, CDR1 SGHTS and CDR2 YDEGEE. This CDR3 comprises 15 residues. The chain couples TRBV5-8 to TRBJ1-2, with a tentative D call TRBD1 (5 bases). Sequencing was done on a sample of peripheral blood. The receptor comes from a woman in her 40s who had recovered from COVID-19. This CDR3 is CASSPPETGYYGYTF. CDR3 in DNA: TGTGCCAGCAGCCCGCCGGAAACAGGCTACTATGGCTACACCTTC.